This T cell receptor (beta chain) was obtained from a study of cytomegalovirus exposure and HLA in healthy donors. PCR primers comprised 60 Vbeta and 13 Jbeta primers. Per the study methods: It was a later analysis that counted approximately 81 million unique TCR beta chains, of which roughly 11 million were shared. Measured with immunoSEQ multiplex PCR; TCRdb has only the in-frame clones, and not every one. V, J and clone size reflect that table, while D and trimming were determined from the DNA. The sample has tens of thousands of clones. Between the trimmed V and J ends, which lost 1 base and 11 bases, there was a span of 17 bases. The CDR3 runs 14 residues. The germline CDR1 and CDR2 sequences are SGHAT and FQDESV (reference sequence). General study points: Approximately 160 TCR beta chains were listed as cytomegalovirus-associated.

Points on this clone: Its antigen is not identified.

The sample taken for sequencing was PBMCs. The source is a man in his forties or fifties in good health and CMV-seronegative. This chain connects TRBV11-1 to TRBJ1-1, with D perhaps matching TRBD1 (5 bases). The CDR3 DNA reads TGTGCCAGCAGCTTAGAGGGGCACTCCGTCTCGGCTTTCTTT. This codes for CASSLEGHSVSAFF.